This T cell receptor beta chain was found in a study of T cells expressing NK-cell markers. Study details: Cells sorted as CD3+CD56+NKG2C+, CD3+CD56+NKG2C- and CD3+CD56-NKG2C+ T cells supplied the TCR beta repertoires.

Germline V lookup: CDR1 MNHNS, CDR2 SASEGT. The CDR3 totals 16 residues. The study's findings and limits: These same clonotypes (in a few donors) also led the CD3+CD56-NKG2C+ fraction. As a fraction of CD8+ T cells, dominant NKG2C+ clonotypes reached roughly 1.0-7.5% in six donors.

TCR beta libraries carry UMIs added by 5'RACE template switching. TCRdb re-called the 5' RACE reads; every CDR3 protein appears as one record, without DNA. The sample table sets out approximately 420,000 distinct CDR3 sequences. Concerning this clonotype itself: Its antigen remains unidentified.

This clonotype was obtained from a woman in her fifties or sixties in good health. The rearrangement joins TRBV6-1 to TRBJ2-5; TCRdb names TRBD2, which stays unverified in the absence of DNA. The specimen was blood T cells: a sorted CD56 or NKG2C T cell subset, CD4+ or CD8+ T cells, or bulk PBMC T cells (not recorded which). The CDR3 is CASSERDRLVGETQYF.